Shown below are 32 T cell receptor beta chains from a single sample sequenced in a study of cytomegalovirus exposure and HLA in healthy donors. Primers included in the PCR were 60 Vbeta and 13 Jbeta primers. Assay used: immunoSEQ multiplex PCR; TCRdb lists only in-frame clones, some missing. Here the sample spans 150,000 to 200,000 clones, 75% to 80% being singletons. The sequenced sample consisted of PBMCs. These receptors all come from a woman between 50 and 59 years old in good health and CMV-seropositive.

The chain combines TRBV30 with TRBJ1-3, with D maybe TRBD1 (5 bases). V shed 8 bases and J shed 3 bases, with 23 bases lying between them. The germline CDR1 and CDR2 sequences are GTSNPN and SVGIG (reference sequence). The CDR3 extends over 16 amino acids. DNA of the CDR3: TGTGCCGCGACATCTCCCAGCGCAGGGCTTGGAAACACCATATATTTT. Its protein is CAATSPSAGLGNTIYF. Using reference TRBV30 and TRBJ1-3 for the parts outside the CDR3, the full variable domain is SQTIHQWPATLVQPVGSPLSLECTVEGTSNPNLYWYRQAAGRGLQLLFYSVGIGQISSEVPQNLSASRPQDRQFILSSKKLLLSDSGFYLCAATSPSAGLGNTIYFGEGSWLTVV.

The chain carries TRBV5-6 and TRBJ2-7; TRBD1 agrees at 11 bases. Germline trimming cut 0 bases from V and 6 bases from J; bases unmatched to any gene: 8. The CDR3 runs 16 residues. Germline CDR1 and CDR2: SGHDT and YYEEEE. CDR3 DNA sequence: TGTGCCAGCAGCTTGGGAGGACAGGGGGCGTTGGTCGAGCAGTACTTC. As protein: CASSLGGQGALVEQYF. The entire variable domain, with the rest obtained from reference TRBV5-6 and TRBJ2-7, is as follows: DAGVTQSPTHLIKTRGQQVTLRCSPKSGHDTVSWYQQALGQGPQFIFQYYEEEERQRGNFPDRFSGHQFPNYSSELNVNALLLGDSALYLCASSLGGQGALVEQYFGPGTRLTVT.

The genes are TRBV5-6 and TRBJ1-5; D is perhaps TRBD1 (5 bases). V was cut by 1 base and J by 7 bases, with 9 bases left in between. The length of the CDR3 is 13 residues. Per the germline V gene, CDR1 is SGHDT and CDR2 is YYEEEE. The CDR3 region is CASSLRRGQPQHF. In DNA form, the CDR3 reads TGTGCCAGCAGCTTGAGAAGGGGACAGCCCCAGCATTTT.

The V and J genes are TRBV18 and TRBJ2-7, with 8 positions matching TRBD1. Germline loops: CDR1 KGHSH, CDR2 LQKENI. V trimming: 3 bases; J trimming: 5 bases; junction bases outside the gene matches: 6. The CDR3 is made up of 14 amino acids. The CDR3 region has the DNA TGTGCCAGCTCACCGGACAGGGTAAAGAACGAGCAGTACTTC. This translates into CASSPDRVKNEQYF.

V usage is TRBV5-1 and J usage is TRBJ2-3; D is perhaps TRBD2 (6 bases). Looked up from germline, CDR1 is SGHRS and CDR2 is YFSETQ. There are 14 residues in the CDR3. V gave up 0 bases and J gave up 6 bases, with 11 bases separating them. The CDR3 is CASSLVIGGDTQYF. As DNA, the CDR3 is TGCGCCAGCAGCTTGGTCATTGGGGGGGATACGCAGTATTTT.

This clone was seen only a few times. The CDR3 reads CAISAPTSGYTDTQYF. CDR3 nucleotide sequence: TGTGCCATCAGTGCGCCGACTAGCGGTTACACAGATACGCAGTATTTT. The rearrangement links TRBV10-3 to TRBJ2-3, with 9 bases identical to TRBD2. The V and J ends lost 4 bases and 2 bases, in that order; junction bases with no gene match: 7. CDR1 is ENHRY and CDR2 is SYGVKD in the germline V gene. The CDR3 has 16 amino acids.

The chain recombines TRBV7-2 with TRBJ2-2; 8 nucleotides align to TRBD1. Germline trimming cut 2 bases from V and 6 bases from J; bases unmatched to any gene: 8. CDR1 is SGHTA, CDR2 FQGNSA, per germline. The CDR3 contains 16 residues. CDR3 DNA: TGTGCCAGCAGCTTACCACAGGGGGTGGGACCCGGGGAGCTGTTTTTT. It codes for CASSLPQGVGPGELFF.

This clone was observed a handful of times. V usage is TRBV4-1 and J usage is TRBJ2-5; 7 bases are shared with TRBD2. V dropped 0 bases and J dropped 4; count of bases not matched to a gene: 5. Germline-derived CDR1 and CDR2 are MGHRA and YSYEKL. The CDR3 has 15 residues. In DNA, the CDR3 is TGCGCCAGCAGCCAAGAGCTGAGCGGGATAGAGACCCAGTACTTC. It yields the protein CASSQELSGIETQYF.

The gene calls are TRBV7-2 and TRBJ1-2; D is unresolved. CDR1 and CDR2 from the germline V gene are SGHTA and FQGNSA. There are 13 residues in the CDR3. The V gene lost 0 bases and the J gene lost 4 bases, with 6 bases spanning the gap. The CDR3 sequence is CASSLASTYGYTF. CDR3 bases: TGTGCCAGCAGCTTAGCTTCTACCTATGGCTACACCTTC.

The chain employs TRBV28 and TRBJ2-7, with a weak D call TRBD1 (5 bases). Trimming left V 5 bases short and J 4 bases short, with 9 bases between. CDR1 MDHEN and CDR2 SYDVKM come from the germline V gene. The CDR3 consists of 12 residues. The CDR3 loop reads CASSRGRYEQYF. The CDR3 DNA is TGTGCCAGCAGTAGGGGCCGATACGAGCAGTACTTC.

The chain employs TRBV10-3 and TRBJ2-7; a possible D gene is TRBD2 (8 bases). The CDR3 contains 14 residues. Germline V CDR1 and CDR2: ENHRY, SYGVKD. Between the trimmed V and J ends, which lost 7 bases and 4 bases, there was a span of 17 bases. The CDR3 sequence: CAITTGAGGYEQYF. CDR3 in DNA: TGTGCCATCACTACAGGGGCGGGAGGTTACGAGCAGTACTTC.

Notes on this clone: The junction does not match germline at one end; this may be a read error. Other nucleotide sequences from this sample produce the same CDR3. This rearrangement joins TRBV5-1 to TRBJ1-1, with D possibly matching TRBD1 (5 bases). The CDR3 totals 14 residues. The V gene's germline CDR1 is SGHRS and CDR2 YFSETQ. The CDR3 protein is CASSLTVGNTEAFF. The DNA for the CDR3 is TGTGCCAGCAGCTTGACAGTTGGTAACACTGAAGCTTTCTTT.

This chain joins TRBV5-4 and TRBJ2-7, with 8 positions matching TRBD2. Germline V gene lookup returns CDR1 SGHNT and CDR2 YYREEE (reference sequence). After removal of 5 bases from V and 0 bases from J, the junction contained 7 bases not matched to a gene. CDR3 size: 15 residues. The CDR3 sequence is CASSSTGTSSYEQYF. In nucleotides, the CDR3 is TGTGCCAGCAGTTCAACCGGGACTAGCTCCTACGAGCAGTACTTC.

The chain uses TRBV27 and TRBJ2-3; D uncertain. V was trimmed by 3 bases and J by 0 bases, leaving 7 bases between them. The germline V gene has CDR1 MNHEY and CDR2 SMNVEV (reference sequence). The CDR3 covers 14 residues. CDR3 protein: CASSFRASTDTQYF. The CDR3 coding sequence is TGTGCCAGCAGTTTCCGAGCGAGCACAGATACGCAGTATTTT.

Note on this clone: The germline gene is not matched at one end of the junction; a read error may be the cause. V usage is TRBV7-8 and J usage is TRBJ2-7; TRBD2 is a possible D gene (6 bases). Germline V gene data show CDR1 as SGHVS and CDR2 as FQNEAQ. The CDR3 is made up of 13 amino acids. DNA for the CDR3: TGTGCCAGCAGCTCGGAGGGAGCCTACGGGCAGTACTTC. It is translated as CASSSEGAYGQYF.

The chain couples TRBV6-1 to TRBJ2-5, with TRBD2 identical over 7 bases. In germline, CDR1 is MNHNS, CDR2 SASEGT. The J segment lost 4 bases and the V segment lost 4 bases, leaving 15 bases of the junction unmatched. The CDR3 is 17 amino acids. CDR3 residues: CASSAAPGGGLGETQYF. The CDR3, as DNA: TGTGCCAGCAGTGCGGCGCCCGGGGGAGGGTTGGGAGAGACCCAGTACTTC.

The chain uses TRBV27 and TRBJ2-5; D not certain. Germline V gives CDR1 MNHEY, CDR2 SMNVEV (reference sequence). The CDR3 is 13 amino acids. The germline V and J ends were trimmed by 2 bases and 6 bases, with 10 bases remaining between them. The CDR3 region is CASSLDNVKTQYF. DNA for the CDR3: TGTGCCAGCAGTTTAGACAACGTGAAGACCCAGTACTTC.

V gene TRBV25-1 combines with J gene TRBJ2-5; possible D gene TRBD2, 5 bases. Trimming stripped 1 base from V and 5 bases from J, with 23 bases between. This CDR3 has 18 amino acids. The germline V gene has CDR1 MGHDK and CDR2 SYGVNS. The CDR3 reads CASSESRGSSRRRETQYF. In DNA form, the CDR3 reads TGTGCCAGCAGTGAATCAAGAGGGAGCTCGCGCCGGCGGGAGACCCAGTACTTC.

The chain couples TRBV6-5 to TRBJ1-2; tentatively, D is TRBD1 (6 bases). The V end was cut by 0 bases, the J end by 8 bases, with 16 bases between. CDR1 MNHEY and CDR2 SVGAGI come from the germline V gene. CDR3 length: 15 residues. This CDR3 is CASSYSRGGLGGYTF. CDR3 DNA sequence: TGTGCCAGCAGTTACTCGAGGGGGGGGCTAGGAGGCTACACCTTC.

The rearrangement uses TRBV5-1 and TRBJ1-4, with D possibly matching TRBD1 (5 bases). The germline CDR1 and CDR2 sequences are SGHRS and YFSETQ. The CDR3 consists of 15 residues. V shed 7 bases and J shed 2 bases, with 15 bases lying between them. The CDR3 bases are TGCGCCAGCGAGACGAGGGGAGGGACTAATGAAAAACTGTTTTTT. This sequence encodes CASETRGGTNEKLFF.

The rearrangement links TRBV19 to TRBJ2-1; TRBD1 agrees at 8 bases. There are 18 residues in the CDR3. Germline V gives CDR1 LNHDA, CDR2 SQIVND (reference sequence). V was pared by 3 bases and J by 8 bases, with 18 bases of the junction left unmatched. In nucleotides, the CDR3 is TGTGCCAGTAGTATCCAAGGACCCGGAACAGGGGGTCAAGATGAGCAGTTCTTC. Translating it yields CASSIQGPGTGGQDEQFF.

This CDR3 is CASSSRQDPMSSGNTIYF. CDR3 in DNA: TGCGCCAGCAGCTCCAGACAGGACCCGATGTCATCTGGAAACACCATATATTTT. V and J are TRBV5-1 and TRBJ1-3, with D possibly matching TRBD1 (6 bases). The CDR3 covers 18 residues. V lost 3 bases and J 1 base, leaving 20 bases between the germline ends. CDR1 is SGHRS, CDR2 YFSETQ, per germline. Complete variable domain (other parts from reference TRBV5-1 and TRBJ1-3): KAGVTQTPRYLIKTRGQQVTLSCSPISGHRSVSWYQQTPGQGLQFLFEYFSETQRNKGNFPGRFSGRQFSNSRSEMNVSTLELGDSALYLCASSSRQDPMSSGNTIYFGEGSWLTVV.

The rearrangement joins TRBV27 to TRBJ2-5; 15 bases are a match to TRBD2. With 4 bases clipped from V and 5 bases from J, the junction kept 5 bases outside the gene matches. The CDR3 is made up of 16 amino acids. The V gene's germline CDR1 is MNHEY and CDR2 SMNVEV (reference sequence). CDR3 DNA sequence: TGTGCCAGCAGTTCCTGGACTAGCGGGGGGGTTGAGACCCAGTACTTC. This codes for CASSSWTSGGVETQYF.

The CDR3 coding sequence is TGTGCCAGCTCACCCGGGGACAGGGGGTTCAGTCAGCCCCAGCATTTT. This encodes CASSPGDRGFSQPQHF. The chain employs TRBV18 and TRBJ1-5; 11 bases are shared with TRBD1. V lost 3 bases, J lost 6 bases, and 7 bases stayed unmatched. CDR1 and CDR2 from the germline V gene are KGHSH and LQKENI. The CDR3 spans 16 residues.

The chain links TRBV7-2 to TRBJ2-1; D not resolved. Between the trimmed V and J ends, which lost 3 bases and 5 bases, there was a span of 5 bases. CDR1 is SGHTA and CDR2 is FQGNSA in the germline V gene. The CDR3 has 12 residues. In DNA, the CDR3 is TGTGCCAGCAGCTTCCTAAACAATGAGCAGTTCTTC. Its translation: CASSFLNNEQFF.

The rearrangement joins TRBV27 to TRBJ1-1; weak D call: TRBD1 (6 bases). Germline V gives CDR1 MNHEY, CDR2 SMNVEV (reference sequence). The V gene lost 5 bases and the J gene lost 0 bases, with 13 bases spanning the gap. CDR3 length: 15 residues. This chain's CDR3 is CASSPHRVMNTEAFF. The DNA of the CDR3 is TGTGCCAGCAGTCCCCACAGGGTCATGAACACTGAAGCTTTCTTT.

This chain connects TRBV6-5 to TRBJ1-3, with TRBD1 matching 9 bases. V was pared by 4 bases and J by 8 bases, with 0 bases of the junction left unmatched. CDR3 size: 12 residues. In germline, CDR1 is MNHEY, CDR2 SVGAGI. The CDR3 protein is CASSWDRDTIYF. In DNA, the CDR3 is TGTGCCAGCAGTTGGGACAGGGACACCATATATTTT.

The chain couples TRBV29-1 to TRBJ1-5; D is unresolved. V was clipped by 6 bases and J by 2 bases, with 11 bases between them. The germline V gene encodes CDR1 SQVTM and CDR2 ANQGSEA. The CDR3 runs 13 residues. The CDR3 DNA reads as TGCAGCGTCGGAACAGAACGCAATCAGCCCCAGCATTTT. Encoded protein: CSVGTERNQPQHF.

This clone has only a few counts. The chain is built from TRBV5-1 and TRBJ2-5; TRBD2 agrees at 7 bases. The CDR3 is 15 amino acids. Trimming cost V 0 bases and J 5 bases; bases outside gene matches: 7. The V gene's germline CDR1 is SGHRS and CDR2 YFSETQ. CDR3 in amino acids: CASSLAGRGDETQYF. CDR3 DNA sequence: TGCGCCAGCAGCTTGGCAGGACGGGGGGACGAGACCCAGTACTTC.

This clone is a singleton in its sample. This sequence joins TRBV4-1 and TRBJ1-5; possibly TRBD1 for D (5 bases). V shed 4 bases and J shed 5 bases, with 15 bases lying between them. This CDR3 spans 15 amino acids. Germline assignment: CDR1 MGHRA and CDR2 YSYEKL. The CDR3 loop is CASSPQGQVHQPQHF. In nucleotides, the CDR3 is TGCGCCAGCAGCCCGCAGGGTCAGGTCCATCAGCCCCAGCATTTT.

Details on this clone: The junction shows a germline mismatch at one end, possibly a read error. The J gene is TRBJ2-7, the V gene TRBV6-5; 8 nucleotides align to TRBD1. The CDR3 extends over 14 amino acids. Germline CDR1 is MNHEY and CDR2 is SVGAGI. The CDR3 loop is CASSYSMAGGEANF. The CDR3 DNA reads TGTGCCAGCAGTTACTCGATGGCAGGGGGCGAGGCGAACTTC.

The chain links TRBV5-4 to TRBJ2-7, with 10 bases lining up with TRBD2. Trimming took 0 bases from V and 3 from J; bases not matched to a gene: 3. The germline CDR1 and CDR2 sequences are SGHNT and YYREEE (reference sequence). CDR3 length equals 15 residues. Written as DNA, the CDR3 is TGTGCCAGCAGCTTGGGTAGCGGGGGGCTCTACGAGCAGTACTTC. This gives the protein CASSLGSGGLYEQYF.